What follows are 26 T cell receptor beta chains derived from one specimen sequenced in a study of cytomegalovirus exposure and HLA in healthy donors. It was with 60 Vbeta and 13 Jbeta primers that the PCR ran. Measured with immunoSEQ multiplex PCR; TCRdb has only the in-frame clones, and not every one. This listing includes about 200,000 clones. The source material was PBMCs. Every receptor here comes from a woman aged 25 to 39 in good health and CMV-seropositive.

V and J are TRBV30 and TRBJ1-5; D unresolved. The V end lost 4 bases, the J end lost 2 bases, and 12 bases lay between the germline ends. The germline CDR1 and CDR2 sequences are GTSNPN and SVGIG (reference sequence). This CDR3 spans 14 amino acids. CDR3 amino acids: CAWKDGRGNQPQHF. The CDR3 nucleotides are TGTGCCTGGAAAGACGGGAGGGGCAATCAGCCCCAGCATTTT.

V and J are TRBV28 and TRBJ1-1; unclear D gene. There are 16 residues in the CDR3. Germline V gene lookup returns CDR1 MDHEN and CDR2 SYDVKM. V was trimmed by 6 bases and J by 0 bases, leaving 17 bases between them. The CDR3: CASRSEGGYMNTEAFF. Written as DNA, the CDR3 is TGTGCCAGCAGGAGTGAAGGAGGGTATATGAACACTGAAGCTTTCTTT.

The chain uses TRBV5-6 and TRBJ2-3; 15 nucleotides agree with TRBD2. Germline lookup yields CDR1 SGHDT and CDR2 YYEEEE. CDR3 length equals 16 residues. Trimming cost V 4 bases and J 1 base; bases outside gene matches: 1. CDR3 sequence (DNA): TGTGCCAGCAGCCGGACTAGCGGGGGGGGCACAGATACGCAGTATTTT. The encoded protein is CASSRTSGGGTDTQYF.

The genes are TRBV5-1 and TRBJ1-1; D may be TRBD1 (6 bases). Trimming cost V 0 bases and J 3 bases, with 15 bases left between them. CDR3 length equals 16 residues. Germline values: CDR1 SGHRS, CDR2 YFSETQ. The CDR3 loop is CASSLVSGGSDTEAFF. The CDR3 coding sequence is TGCGCCAGCAGCTTGGTTTCTGGGGGCTCGGACACTGAAGCTTTCTTT.

The CDR3 loop is CASSFGQGTDTQYF. For the CDR3, the DNA is TGTGCCAGCAGCTTTGGACAGGGAACAGATACGCAGTATTTT. V and J are TRBV7-2 and TRBJ2-3; the match to TRBD1 covers 8 bases. CDR1 is SGHTA, CDR2 FQGNSA, per germline. Losses at the gene ends were 3 bases for V and 3 bases for J; bases not matched to a gene: 2. The CDR3 consists of 14 residues.

CDR3 DNA sequence: TGTGCCAGCAGGGAGTGGGGGGTCTATGGCTACACCTTC. Protein product: CASREWGVYGYTF. The gene calls are TRBV2 and TRBJ1-2, with D perhaps matching TRBD1 (5 bases). V was trimmed by 6 bases and J by 4 bases, leaving 12 bases between them. Germline V lookup: CDR1 SNHLY, CDR2 FYNNEI. This CDR3 has 13 amino acids.

The gene calls are TRBV12-5 and TRBJ2-5; 10 bases map to TRBD1. V was pared by 5 bases and J by 5 bases, with 11 bases of the junction left unmatched. The CDR3 contains 16 residues. Germline V gene sequence: CDR1 LGHNT, CDR2 FRNRAP. The CDR3 is CASGGGQGTREETQYF. Here the CDR3 DNA reads TGTGCTAGTGGTGGGGGACAGGGGACGAGAGAGGAGACCCAGTACTTC.

The rearrangement links TRBV7-2 to TRBJ1-2; TRBD1 is a possible D gene (5 bases). The CDR3 length is 16 residues. Germline values: CDR1 SGHTA, CDR2 FQGNSA. Trimming stripped 5 bases from V and 8 bases from J, with 24 bases between. The CDR3 DNA follows: TGTGCCAGCAGCATAGACCCAGCGGGGCCGCGCCACGGCTACACCTTC. Protein sequence: CASSIDPAGPRHGYTF.

This chain connects TRBV18 to TRBJ2-3, with a tentative D call TRBD2 (6 bases). Between the trimmed V and J ends, which lost 3 bases and 2 bases, there was a span of 15 bases. The CDR3 extends over 16 amino acids. Germline V gene lookup returns CDR1 KGHSH and CDR2 LQKENI. In nucleotides, the CDR3 is TGTGCCAGCTCACCGGATGAGTCGGGGGACACAGATACGCAGTATTTT. Translated, it gives CASSPDESGDTDTQYF.

V and J are TRBV5-1 and TRBJ1-1, with a weak D call TRBD1 (5 bases). Deletions cut 1 base from V and 4 bases from J, with 14 bases between. This CDR3 is built from 15 residues. Germline CDR1 reads SGHRS; CDR2 reads YFSETQ. The CDR3 region is CASSLIPGITTEAFF. Written as DNA, the CDR3 is TGCGCCAGCAGCTTGATCCCAGGGATTACCACTGAAGCTTTCTTT. The full variable domain, completed using reference TRBV5-1 and TRBJ1-1, is KAGVTQTPRYLIKTRGQQVTLSCSPISGHRSVSWYQQTPGQGLQFLFEYFSETQRNKGNFPGRFSGRQFSNSRSEMNVSTLELGDSALYLCASSLIPGITTEAFFGQGTRLTVV.

The V call is TRBV6-5, the J call TRBJ2-7; 8 bases agree with TRBD2. Germline V lookup: CDR1 MNHEY, CDR2 SVGAGI. Trimming removed 7 bases from V and 5 bases from J; junction bases left unmatched: 10. The CDR3 loop spans 14 amino acids. The CDR3 DNA follows: TGTGCCAGCATTTTGCGGGGGGCGGCCGACGAGCAGTACTTC. Encoded protein: CASILRGAADEQYF.

V usage is TRBV18 and J usage is TRBJ1-1; a possible D gene is TRBD1 (6 bases). CDR1 is KGHSH, CDR2 LQKENI, per germline. V was trimmed by 0 bases and J by 1 base, leaving 9 bases between them. There are 15 residues in the CDR3. The DNA of the CDR3 is TGTGCCAGCTCACCACCGGCAGGGGAGAACACTGAAGCTTTCTTT. Translating gives CASSPPAGENTEAFF.

The chain has TRBV13 and TRBJ1-2; D unresolved. Trimming removed 6 bases at V and 1 base at J, with 9 bases between. Looked up from germline, CDR1 is PRHDT and CDR2 is FYEKMQ (reference sequence). The CDR3 has 13 residues. The CDR3 bases are TGTGCCAGCAGAGGAGCGGATAACTATGGCTACACCTTC. This translates into CASRGADNYGYTF.

The J gene is TRBJ2-5, the V gene TRBV5-1; 7 bases are shared with TRBD1. The J call may be mistaken, given a closer DNA end match to TRBJ2-7. Germline CDR1 is SGHRS and CDR2 is YFSETQ. The CDR3 is 12 residues long. CDR3 loop: CASGDRVYEQYF. Written as DNA, the CDR3 is TGCGCCAGCGGAGACAGGGTCTACGAGCAGTACTTC.

V is TRBV19 and J is TRBJ1-2; 7 nucleotides agree with TRBD1. J was trimmed by 6 bases and V by 2 bases; bases with no gene match: 6. The CDR3 covers 14 residues. CDR1 and CDR2 from the germline V gene are LNHDA and SQIVND (reference sequence). For the CDR3, the DNA is TGTGCCAGTAGTATACAGGGGGAGAGAGATGGCTACACCTTC. Its translation: CASSIQGERDGYTF.

The V and J genes are TRBV7-9 and TRBJ2-1; the D is unclear. In germline, CDR1 is SEHNR, CDR2 FQNEAQ (reference sequence). Trimming shortened V by 5 bases and J by 4 bases, and 12 bases separated the two germline ends. CDR3 size: 14 residues. The CDR3 region is CASSLLGAYNEQFF. CDR3 bases: TGTGCCAGCAGCCTCCTAGGAGCATACAATGAGCAGTTCTTC. Full variable domain (outside the CDR3, taken from reference TRBV7-9 and TRBJ2-1): DTGVSQNPRHKITKRGQNVTFRCDPISEHNRLYWYRQTLGQGPEFLTYFQNEAQLEKSRLLSDRFSAERPKGSFSTLEIQRTEQGDSAMYLCASSLLGAYNEQFFGPGTRLTVL.

The chain is built from TRBV10-3 and TRBJ2-1; 11 bases agree with TRBD2. The CDR3 runs to 15 residues. V was pared by 4 bases and J by 3 bases, with 2 bases of the junction left unmatched. Germline lookup yields CDR1 ENHRY and CDR2 SYGVKD. Here the CDR3 reads CAISGGLAVYNEQFF. The CDR3 coding sequence is TGTGCCATCAGTGGGGGACTAGCGGTCTACAATGAGCAGTTCTTC.

This chain links TRBV27 with TRBJ1-4; D uncertain. V was trimmed by 2 bases and J by 3 bases, leaving 13 bases between them. CDR3 length: 16 residues. Germline assignment: CDR1 MNHEY and CDR2 SMNVEV (reference sequence). DNA of the CDR3: TGTGCCAGCAGTTTAAAGCTAGAGTGGGCTAATGAAAAACTGTTTTTT. Protein: CASSLKLEWANEKLFF. Using reference TRBV27 and TRBJ1-4 for the parts outside the CDR3, the full variable domain is EAQVTQNPRYLITVTGKKLTVTCSQNMNHEYMSWYRQDPGLGLRQIYYSMNVEVTDKGDVPEGYKVSRKEKRNFPLILESPSPNQTSLYFCASSLKLEWANEKLFFGSGTQLSVL.

This rearrangement joins TRBV6-6 to TRBJ1-1; 8 positions match TRBD1. Per the germline V gene, CDR1 is MNHNY and CDR2 is SVGAGI (reference sequence). This CDR3 is built from 16 residues. The ends lost 5 bases at V and 0 bases at J; junction bases unmatched: 8. CDR3 region: CASSHTRTGMNTEAFF. CDR3 in DNA: TGTGCCAGCAGTCACACTAGGACAGGGATGAACACTGAAGCTTTCTTT.

This chain links TRBV7-9 with TRBJ2-7, with a tentative D call TRBD2 (5 bases). Trimming took 7 bases from V and 7 from J, leaving 14 bases between them. Germline CDR1 SEHNR, CDR2 FQNEAQ (reference sequence). This CDR3 has 12 residues. The CDR3 nucleotides are TGTGCCAGCATATGGGGTACGGGGGAGCAGTACTTC. Translating gives CASIWGTGEQYF.

The chain is built from TRBV10-1 and TRBJ1-4; no firm D call. The CDR3 covers 12 residues. Looked up from germline, CDR1 is WNHNN and CDR2 is SYGVQD (reference sequence). Trimming shortened V by 4 bases and J by 4 bases, and 4 bases separated the two germline ends. The chain's CDR3 is CASSVGNEKLFF. The CDR3 DNA sequence: TGCGCCAGCAGTGTCGGTAATGAAAAACTGTTTTTT.

The chain recombines TRBV11-2 with TRBJ1-3; no firm D call. Trimming cost V 1 base and J 4 bases, with 11 bases left between them. This CDR3 contains 15 residues. CDR1 and CDR2 (germline): SGHAT, FQNNGV. For the CDR3, the DNA is TGTGCCAGCAGCTTAGTTTCCTCGGTGGGAAACACCATATATTTT. Its protein product is CASSLVSSVGNTIYF.

This chain connects TRBV10-3 to TRBJ2-7, with TRBD2 matching over 10 bases. The germline V gene has CDR1 ENHRY and CDR2 SYGVKD. The CDR3 spans 20 residues. Losses at the gene ends were 3 bases for V and 2 bases for J; bases not matched to a gene: 19. CDR3 in amino acids: CAISESLGLAGAFSTYEQYF. CDR3 nucleotide sequence: TGTGCCATCAGTGAATCCCTGGGGCTAGCGGGGGCCTTTTCAACCTACGAGCAGTACTTC.

The chain couples TRBV29-1 to TRBJ1-1; 11 positions agree with TRBD1. V gave up 4 bases and J gave up 5 bases; unmatched junction bases: 6. The CDR3 extends over 14 amino acids. Germline assignment: CDR1 SQVTM and CDR2 ANQGSEA. Here the CDR3 DNA reads TGCAGCGTTGGGACAGGGGGCGCGGGAACTGAAGCTTTCTTT. It encodes CSVGTGGAGTEAFF.

The DNA of the CDR3 is TGTGCCAGCAGTCCTCTCAATCCTAGCTCCTACAATGAGCAGTTCTTC. Translated: CASSPLNPSSYNEQFF. The chain combines TRBV25-1 with TRBJ2-1, with unresolved D. From germline, CDR1 is MGHDK and CDR2 SYGVNS. V was clipped by 5 bases and J by 0 bases, with 14 bases between them. The CDR3 totals 16 residues.

V gene TRBV6-5 combines with J gene TRBJ1-5, with D hard to call. The V end lost 0 bases, the J end lost 6 bases, and 6 bases lay between the germline ends. Germline lookup yields CDR1 MNHEY and CDR2 SVGAGI. The CDR3 runs to 13 residues. The CDR3: CASSYSKAQPQHF. The CDR3 DNA reads as TGTGCCAGCAGTTACTCGAAAGCTCAGCCCCAGCATTTT.